The clone carrying this T cell receptor beta chain was detected ten times or more. Its target is not known. This CDR3 is built from 13 residues. Trimming removed 2 bases at V and 6 bases at J, with 9 bases between. The germline gives CDR1 MNHNS, CDR2 SASEGT. Combining a sample-barcoded 5' primer with a J-beta primer mix, a second PCR ran for roughly 7 to 12 cycles. TCRdb re-called the 5' RACE reads with MiXCR, one entry per CDR3 protein. Among fewer than 900,000 distinct CDR3 sequences listed, roughly 40% were seen once. This record comes from a study of blood T cells in healthy people across ages. Findings and caveats of the study: Observed TCR beta diversity per million T cells went down as age went up. This fall followed a roughly linear course with age.

Each donor's blood draw was roughly 10 milliliters of peripheral blood. Input material: blood. The sequence was obtained from a man younger than 35 in good health. The rearrangement joins TRBV6-1 to TRBJ2-3; D is perhaps TRBD2 (5 bases). CDR3 nucleotides: TGTGCCAGCAGTGAACCGGGGTGGGATACGCAGTATTTT. Protein sequence: CASSEPGWDTQYF.